The next 10 T cell receptor beta chains were all read from a single sample in a study of T-cell memory formation after mild COVID-19. TCRdb processed the 5' RACE reads anew with MiXCR; each CDR3 protein has one entry. The table records about 560,000 distinct CDR3 sequences, about 20% of them present only once. What was sequenced was PBMCs or a T cell subset sorted from them (not recorded which). The receptors were sampled from an adult woman who had mild COVID-19 (a few samples of this study predate the infection). Cell type and time point are not known.

This clonotype came up a few times. The chain carries TRBV20-1 and TRBJ1-1; TRBD1 might be the D (5 bases). Per the germline V gene, CDR1 is DFQATT and CDR2 is SNEGSKA (reference sequence). The CDR3 has 16 amino acids. V was clipped by 1 base and J by 0 bases, with 15 bases between them. The CDR3 DNA follows: TGCAGTGCTAGAGGTATGCCGGGACGGATGAACACTGAAGCTTTCTTT. As protein: CSARGMPGRMNTEAFF.

This rearrangement joins TRBV13 to TRBJ2-7, with 12 bases aligning to TRBD1. Germline loops: CDR1 PRHDT, CDR2 FYEKMQ (reference sequence). The CDR3 loop spans 15 amino acids. V was clipped by 5 bases and J by 5 bases; unmatched bases: 7. The CDR3: CASSPPRDRGHEQYF. The CDR3 nucleotides read TGTGCCAGCAGCCCCCCCAGGGACAGGGGGCACGAGCAGTACTTC.

This clonotype was seen more than once but under ten times. The gene calls are TRBV4-2 and TRBJ2-1; possibly TRBD1 for D (6 bases). V was cut by 7 bases and J by 7 bases, with 20 bases left in between. In germline, CDR1 is LGHNA, CDR2 YNFKEQ. CDR3 length: 15 residues. The CDR3 region is CASTLLQGWANEQFF. CDR3 nucleotide sequence: TGTGCCAGCACCCTTCTTCAGGGGTGGGCTAATGAGCAGTTCTTC.

J is TRBJ2-1 and V is TRBV4-3; TRBD2 might be the D (7 bases). Per germline, CDR1 LGHNA and CDR2 YSLEER. This CDR3 spans 14 amino acids. V lost 4 bases, J lost 3 bases, and 10 bases lay in between. The CDR3 region has the DNA TGCGCCAGCAGCCGGCGGGGGCTCTACAATGAGCAGTTCTTC. It translates to CASSRRGLYNEQFF.

The chain recombines TRBV20-1 with TRBJ2-5, with D unclear. V lost 0 bases, J lost 4 bases, and 12 bases lay in between. Germline values: CDR1 DFQATT, CDR2 SNEGSKA (reference sequence). The CDR3 sequence is 14 residues long. The CDR3 is CSARDPVSLETQYF. CDR3 in DNA: TGCAGTGCTAGAGATCCCGTTAGCTTAGAGACCCAGTACTTC.

The chain employs TRBV30 and TRBJ2-1; TRBD2 aligns across 12 bases. The CDR3 has 16 residues. Germline V CDR1 and CDR2: GTSNPN, SVGIG (reference sequence). V lost 0 bases, J lost 4 bases, and 4 bases stayed unmatched. CDR3 loop: CAWSVSSGGGYNEQFF. The CDR3 DNA sequence: TGTGCCTGGAGTGTATCTAGCGGGGGGGGATACAATGAGCAGTTCTTC.

There are many counts of this clonotype. V gene TRBV9 combines with J gene TRBJ2-2, with TRBD1 matching over 11 bases. The germline V gene encodes CDR1 SGDLS and CDR2 YYNGEE. V trimming: 4 bases; J trimming: 1 base; junction bases outside the gene matches: 3. This CDR3 is built from 16 residues. DNA of the CDR3: TGTGCCAGCAGCCCAGGGACAGGGGGGAACACCGGGGAGCTGTTTTTT. Protein sequence: CASSPGTGGNTGELFF.

The rearrangement joins TRBV5-1 to TRBJ1-1, with a tentative D call TRBD1 (5 bases). CDR1 and CDR2 from the germline V gene are SGHRS and YFSETQ. This CDR3 spans 15 amino acids. V was trimmed by 3 bases and J by 1 base, leaving 13 bases between them. CDR3 sequence: CASSSWGVANTEAFF. The DNA for the CDR3 is TGCGCCAGCAGCTCCTGGGGGGTTGCGAACACTGAAGCTTTCTTT.

This clonotype was observed a handful of times. The chain recombines TRBV7-9 with TRBJ2-3, with 10 bases aligning to TRBD1. V was pared by 5 bases and J by 2 bases, with 7 bases of the junction left unmatched. CDR1 is SEHNR and CDR2 is FQNEAQ in the germline V gene (reference sequence). The CDR3 contains 16 residues. The CDR3 sequence is CASSQRQGALTDTQYF. The CDR3 DNA is TGTGCCAGCAGCCAGAGACAGGGGGCACTCACAGATACGCAGTATTTT.

This clonotype showed up many times. The chain couples TRBV7-9 to TRBJ2-1; D possibly corresponds to TRBD2 (5 bases). The germline gives CDR1 SEHNR, CDR2 FQNEAQ (reference sequence). The CDR3 loop spans 15 amino acids. Trimming removed 1 base at V and 4 bases at J, with 11 bases between. The CDR3: CASSLDHGVYNEQFF. The CDR3 bases are TGTGCCAGCAGCTTAGACCACGGGGTTTACAATGAGCAGTTCTTC.